Following are 20 T cell receptor beta chains from one sample sequenced in a study of shared clonotypes between healthy human individuals (dated by TCRdb to the early 2020s). Library method: the immunoSEQ multiplex PCR assay. Entries here come from immuneACCESS through TCRdb and include only in-frame sequences with V and J called. Some clones fail to appear in such tables; in the studies checked, an unresolved V gene covers under half of the shortfall, and the cause of the remainder is unknown. For this sample the table gives more than 400,000 clones, of which less than 96% were detected only once. Jointly, the top ten make up roughly 0.06% of the sample. Material for sequencing was naive CD4+ T cells sorted from blood. The cell subset or site label on this specimen signifies: CD45RA+ positively selected. These receptors all come from a woman between 25 and 40 years old in good health.

V usage is TRBV5-1 and J usage is TRBJ2-3, with 7 positions matching TRBD2. This CDR3 contains 16 residues. CDR1 and CDR2 (germline): SGHRS, YFSETQ. V lost 4 bases and J lost 1; bases outside the gene matches: 9. This CDR3 reads CASSAASSGRTDTQYF. The CDR3 coding sequence is TGCGCCAGCAGCGCCGCCTCTAGCGGACGCACAGATACGCAGTATTTT.

The V and J genes are TRBV10-3 and TRBJ2-2; D may be TRBD1 (6 bases). From germline, CDR1 is ENHRY and CDR2 SYGVKD. V shed 5 bases and J shed 3 bases, with 10 bases lying between them. The CDR3 has 14 amino acids. CDR3 region: CAISRGKDTGELFF. CDR3 in DNA: TGTGCCATCAGTAGGGGGAAGGACACCGGGGAGCTGTTTTTT.

The rearrangement joins TRBV5-1 to TRBJ2-7, with 9 bases identical to TRBD1. The CDR3 is made up of 15 amino acids. CDR1 and CDR2 from the germline V gene are SGHRS and YFSETQ. V dropped 4 bases and J dropped 5; count of bases not matched to a gene: 10. The CDR3 spells CASSARDRATHEQYF. The DNA for the CDR3 is TGCGCCAGCAGCGCCCGGGACAGGGCGACCCACGAGCAGTACTTC. Looking up the rest from reference TRBV5-1 and TRBJ2-7 gives the full variable domain: KAGVTQTPRYLIKTRGQQVTLSCSPISGHRSVSWYQQTPGQGLQFLFEYFSETQRNKGNFPGRFSGRQFSNSRSEMNVSTLELGDSALYLCASSARDRATHEQYFGPGTRLTVT.

This chain uses TRBV28 with TRBJ2-3, with 7 bases that match TRBD2. J was trimmed by 1 base and V by 2 bases; bases with no gene match: 3. From germline, CDR1 is MDHEN and CDR2 SYDVKM. This CDR3 has 15 amino acids. For the CDR3, the DNA is TGTGCCAGCAGTTTAGCCGCGGGAGGCACAGATACGCAGTATTTT. Translated, it gives CASSLAAGGTDTQYF.

The V gene is TRBV28, the J gene TRBJ2-6; 9 nucleotides match TRBD1. Germline CDR1 reads MDHEN; CDR2 reads SYDVKM. Trimming cost V 7 bases and J 0 bases; bases outside gene matches: 10. The CDR3 is 18 amino acids. The CDR3: CASNRGRSVGSGANVLTF. Here the CDR3 DNA reads TGTGCCAGCAACAGGGGGCGAAGTGTTGGCTCTGGGGCCAACGTCCTGACTTTC.

The chain employs TRBV19 and TRBJ2-5, with 7 bases aligning to TRBD1. V shed 6 bases and J 4 bases; nucleotides not matched to a gene: 14. The CDR3 has 16 amino acids. The germline V gene has CDR1 LNHDA and CDR2 SQIVND (reference sequence). The CDR3 DNA reads TGTGCCAGTAGCACAACGACAGGGTTTTATCGAGAGACCCAGTACTTC. It yields the protein CASSTTTGFYRETQYF.

J is TRBJ2-7 and V is TRBV28; the D is unclear. The CDR3 is 14 amino acids. Per the germline V gene, CDR1 is MDHEN and CDR2 is SYDVKM. V lost 7 bases and J 0 bases, leaving 13 bases between the germline ends. The CDR3 bases are TGTGCCAGCACCCCTGGCCAGATCTCCTACGAGCAGTACTTC. Protein product: CASTPGQISYEQYF.

In DNA form, the CDR3 reads TGTGCCAGCAGTAATCGGCTAGCGACCCCAGAGACCCAGTACTTC. Its protein product is CASSNRLATPETQYF. The chain is built from TRBV2 and TRBJ2-5; D is possibly TRBD2 (6 bases). Trimming cost V 5 bases and J 4 bases, with 17 bases left between them. Germline CDR1 and CDR2: SNHLY and FYNNEI. The CDR3 runs to 15 residues.

J is TRBJ2-2 and V is TRBV9; 8 bases fit TRBD2. V lost 1 base and J lost 6; bases outside the gene matches: 11. This CDR3 contains 17 residues. Germline assignment: CDR1 SGDLS and CDR2 YYNGEE. CDR3 amino acids: CASSVNAGGVGAGELFF. As DNA, the CDR3 is TGTGCCAGCAGCGTAAACGCGGGAGGTGTGGGTGCCGGGGAGCTGTTTTTT.

The genes are TRBV27 and TRBJ2-7, with D unresolved. This CDR3 spans 12 amino acids. The germline gives CDR1 MNHEY, CDR2 SMNVEV (reference sequence). Trimming took 2 bases from V and 7 from J, leaving 9 bases between them. The CDR3 loop is CASSLRYGEQYF. CDR3 in DNA: TGTGCCAGCAGTTTACGTTACGGGGAGCAGTACTTC.

V and J are TRBV5-1 and TRBJ1-2; D gene unclear. Germline V gives CDR1 SGHRS, CDR2 YFSETQ. The V and J ends lost 1 base and 0 bases respectively, with 7 bases between them. This CDR3 comprises 14 residues. The CDR3 DNA is TGCGCCAGCAGCTTGTCAGGTTCTAACTATGGCTACACCTTC. Translating gives CASSLSGSNYGYTF. The variable domain in full, with the rest retrieved from reference TRBV5-1 and TRBJ1-2, is KAGVTQTPRYLIKTRGQQVTLSCSPISGHRSVSWYQQTPGQGLQFLFEYFSETQRNKGNFPGRFSGRQFSNSRSEMNVSTLELGDSALYLCASSLSGSNYGYTFGSGTRLTVV.

This chain joins TRBV5-1 and TRBJ2-6; D gene ambiguous. V lost 0 bases to trimming and J lost 0 bases, with 4 bases between them. Germline V lookup: CDR1 SGHRS, CDR2 YFSETQ. This CDR3 is 15 amino acids long. The CDR3 region is CASSLEFSGANVLTF. For the CDR3, the DNA is TGCGCCAGCAGCTTGGAATTCTCTGGGGCCAACGTCCTGACTTTC.

This chain links TRBV2 with TRBJ2-7, with TRBD2 identical over 7 bases. CDR3 size: 13 residues. CDR1 and CDR2 (germline): SNHLY, FYNNEI. V dropped 7 bases and J dropped 2; count of bases not matched to a gene: 5. The CDR3 nucleotides are TGTGCCAGCACTAACGGGAGGACCTACGAGCAGTACTTC. Amino acids: CASTNGRTYEQYF. The whole variable domain, filled in from reference TRBV2 and TRBJ2-7, reads EPEVTQTPSHQVTQMGQEVILRCVPISNHLYFYWYRQILGQKVEFLVSFYNNEISEKSEIFDDQFSVERPDGSNFTLKIRSTKLEDSAMYFCASTNGRTYEQYFGPGTRLTVT.

This chain's CDR3 is CASSVWVYGYTF. The CDR3 DNA sequence: TGTGCCAGCAGTGTGTGGGTGTATGGCTACACCTTC. V is TRBV2 and J is TRBJ1-2; D unresolved. This CDR3 has 12 residues. The germline CDR1 and CDR2 sequences are SNHLY and FYNNEI. V dropped 4 bases and J dropped 5 bases, with 8 bases sitting between them.

The chain is built from TRBV13 and TRBJ2-5, with TRBD1 identical over 7 bases. Unmatched junction bases numbered 13, after V lost 0 bases and J lost 9 bases. The CDR3 has 16 amino acids. Germline lookup yields CDR1 PRHDT and CDR2 FYEKMQ (reference sequence). The CDR3 is CASSLGPGTAALAQYF. DNA of the CDR3: TGTGCCAGCAGCTTAGGCCCCGGGACAGCGGCCTTGGCCCAGTACTTC.

The chain couples TRBV6-1 to TRBJ2-5; 10 positions match TRBD2. The last part of the DNA fits TRBJ2-7 better; the J call may be wrong. From germline, CDR1 is MNHNS and CDR2 SASEGT. The CDR3 consists of 14 residues. CDR3: CASTPSGSPYEQYF. CDR3 bases: TGTGCCAGCACCCCTAGCGGGAGTCCCTACGAGCAGTACTTC.

The chain couples TRBV5-1 to TRBJ2-7; the match to TRBD1 covers 8 bases. CDR1 is SGHRS and CDR2 is YFSETQ in the germline V gene. CDR3 length equals 15 residues. V trimming: 4 bases; J trimming: 2 bases; junction bases outside the gene matches: 8. The CDR3 region has the DNA TGCGCCAGCAGCCTCACAGGGGGTGGGCCCTACGAGCAGTACTTC. Translated, it gives CASSLTGGGPYEQYF. The full variable domain, rest sourced from reference TRBV5-1 and TRBJ2-7, is KAGVTQTPRYLIKTRGQQVTLSCSPISGHRSVSWYQQTPGQGLQFLFEYFSETQRNKGNFPGRFSGRQFSNSRSEMNVSTLELGDSALYLCASSLTGGGPYEQYFGPGTRLTVT.

The chain is built from TRBV27 and TRBJ2-7; D is possibly TRBD2 (5 bases). The CDR3 length is 15 residues. Germline V gene data show CDR1 as MNHEY and CDR2 as SMNVEV (reference sequence). Trimming pared 8 bases from V and 2 bases from J, leaving 19 bases between. For the CDR3, the DNA is TGTGCCAGCTCCGTTCTGCCGGGGTCCACCTACGAGCAGTACTTC. Amino acid sequence: CASSVLPGSTYEQYF.

The rearrangement links TRBV6-1 to TRBJ2-7, with 7 bases identical to TRBD1. V shed 3 bases and J 4 bases; nucleotides not matched to a gene: 12. The CDR3 length is 16 residues. CDR1 is MNHNS and CDR2 is SASEGT in the germline V gene. CDR3 residues: CASSDTPLDRRYEQYF. Written as DNA, the CDR3 is TGTGCCAGCAGTGACACCCCGTTGGACAGGCGTTACGAGCAGTACTTC.

The rearrangement uses TRBV9 and TRBJ2-3; unclear D gene. V lost 3 bases, J lost 5 bases, and 4 bases lay in between. Germline lookup yields CDR1 SGDLS and CDR2 YYNGEE. This CDR3 spans 11 amino acids. The CDR3 here is CASSAGDTQYF. The CDR3, as DNA: TGTGCCAGCAGCGCGGGAGATACGCAGTATTTT. Drawing the rest from reference TRBV9 and TRBJ2-3, the complete variable domain is DSGVTQTPKHLITATGQRVTLRCSPRSGDLSVYWYQQSLDQGLQFLIQYYNGEERAKGNILERFSAQQFPDLHSELNLSSLELGDSALYFCASSAGDTQYFGPGTRLTVL.